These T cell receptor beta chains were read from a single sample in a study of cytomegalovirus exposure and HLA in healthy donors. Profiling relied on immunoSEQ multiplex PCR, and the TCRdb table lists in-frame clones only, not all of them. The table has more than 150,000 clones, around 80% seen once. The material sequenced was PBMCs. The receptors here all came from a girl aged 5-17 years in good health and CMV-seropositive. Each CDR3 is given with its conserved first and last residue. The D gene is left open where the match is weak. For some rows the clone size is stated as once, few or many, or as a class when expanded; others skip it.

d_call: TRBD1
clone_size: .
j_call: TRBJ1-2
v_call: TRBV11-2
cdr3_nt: TGTGCCAGCAGCCCGACAGGGATTGACTATGGCTACACCTTC
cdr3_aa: CASSPTGIDYGYTF

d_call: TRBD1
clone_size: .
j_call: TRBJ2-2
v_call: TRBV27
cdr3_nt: TGTGCCAGCAGTTTATTTGCCGACAGGGGGGCGGGCACCGGGGAGCTGTTTTTT
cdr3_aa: CASSLFADRGAGTGELFF

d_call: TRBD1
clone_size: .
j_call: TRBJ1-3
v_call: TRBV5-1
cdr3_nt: TGCGCCAGCAGCTTGGTGACAGGGCCCTCTGGAAACACCATATATTTT
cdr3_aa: CASSLVTGPSGNTIYF

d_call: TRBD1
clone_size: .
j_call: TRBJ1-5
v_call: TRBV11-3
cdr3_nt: TGTGCCAGCAGCCCTTGCAGTACAGGGGGCCAGCCCCAGCATTTT
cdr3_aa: CASSPCSTGGQPQHF

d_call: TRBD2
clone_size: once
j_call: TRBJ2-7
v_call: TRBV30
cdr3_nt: TGTGCCTGGAGGCGTCTAGCGGTCGCCTACGAGCAGTACTTC
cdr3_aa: CAWRRLAVAYEQYF

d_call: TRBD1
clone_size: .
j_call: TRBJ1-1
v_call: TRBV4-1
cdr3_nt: TGCGCCAGCAGCCCGTCGACAGGGGTGAACACTGAAGCTTTCTTT
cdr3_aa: CASSPSTGVNTEAFF

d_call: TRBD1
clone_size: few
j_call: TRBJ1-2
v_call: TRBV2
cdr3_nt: TGTGCCAGCAGTGAAGATCAGGGGGCCGTATATGGCTACACCTTC
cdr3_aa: CASSEDQGAVYGYTF

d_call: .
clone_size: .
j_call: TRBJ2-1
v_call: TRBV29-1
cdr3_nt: TGCAGCGTTGTGCGCGGGGCCTTATCGAATGAGCAGTTCTTC
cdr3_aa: CSVVRGALSNEQFF

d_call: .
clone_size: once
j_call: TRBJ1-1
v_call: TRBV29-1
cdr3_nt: TGCAGCTCCCGGGGACGGACTAGGTATGGGGTCACTGAAGCTTTCTTT
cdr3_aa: CSSRGRTRYGVTEAFF

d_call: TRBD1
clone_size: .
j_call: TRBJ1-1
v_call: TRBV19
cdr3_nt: TGTGCCAGTAGTTTACAGGGGTACACTGAAGCTTTCTTT
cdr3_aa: CASSLQGYTEAFF

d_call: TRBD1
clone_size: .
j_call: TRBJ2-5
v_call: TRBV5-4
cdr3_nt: TGTGCCAGCAGCGATCGGACAGGGGCAGAGACCCAGTACTTC
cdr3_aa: CASSDRTGAETQYF

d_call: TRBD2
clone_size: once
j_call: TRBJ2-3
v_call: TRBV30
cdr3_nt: TGTGCCTGGAGTTTCGGACTAGGTGACAATACGCAGTATTTT
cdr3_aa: CAWSFGLGDNTQYF

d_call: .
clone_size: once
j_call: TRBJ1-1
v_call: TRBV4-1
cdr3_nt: TGCGCCAGCAGCCTGGCCGCGGCCAGGGATGAAGCTTTCTTT
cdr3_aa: CASSLAAARDEAFF

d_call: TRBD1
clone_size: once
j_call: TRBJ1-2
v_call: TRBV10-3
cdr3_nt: TGTGCCATCAGTGAGGGTCGGACAGGGTCTCCGTACACCTTC
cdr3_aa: CAISEGRTGSPYTF

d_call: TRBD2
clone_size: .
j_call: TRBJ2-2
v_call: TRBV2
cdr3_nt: TGTGCCAGCAGTGGGACTAGCGGGAGAGGCGGGGAGCTGTTTTTT
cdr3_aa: CASSGTSGRGGELFF

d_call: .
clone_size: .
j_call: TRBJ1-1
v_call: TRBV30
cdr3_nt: TGTGCCTCCATTCGTTATTTTGGGGCGAGGTGGACGAACACTGAAGCTTTCTTT
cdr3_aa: CASIRYFGARWTNTEAFF

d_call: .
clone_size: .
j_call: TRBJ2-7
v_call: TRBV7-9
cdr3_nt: TGTGCCAGCAGCTTAGGTTCAGGGCCGTTCCACGAGCAGTACTTC
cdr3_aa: CASSLGSGPFHEQYF

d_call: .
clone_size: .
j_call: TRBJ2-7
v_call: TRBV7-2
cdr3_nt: TGTGCCAGCAGCTTCGCCGGGACTGGCACCTACGAGCAGTACTTC
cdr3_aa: CASSFAGTGTYEQYF

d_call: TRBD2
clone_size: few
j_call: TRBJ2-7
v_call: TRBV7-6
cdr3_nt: TGTGCCAGCAGCTTGACTAGCGGGAGTTCCGAGCAGTACTTC
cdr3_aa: CASSLTSGSSEQYF

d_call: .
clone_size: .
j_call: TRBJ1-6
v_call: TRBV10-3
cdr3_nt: TGTGCCATCAGTGAGCTCCCGCCAGAGGGTTCACCCCTCCACTTT
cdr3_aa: CAISELPPEGSPLHF

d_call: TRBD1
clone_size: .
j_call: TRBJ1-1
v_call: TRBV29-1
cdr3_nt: TGCAGCGAGAGGACAGGGATTGAAGCTTTCTTT
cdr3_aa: CSERTGIEAFF

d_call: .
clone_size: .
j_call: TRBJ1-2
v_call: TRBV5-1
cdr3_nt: TGCGCCAGCAGCTTGGCCGGGGGACCTAACTATGGCTACACCTTC
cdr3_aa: CASSLAGGPNYGYTF

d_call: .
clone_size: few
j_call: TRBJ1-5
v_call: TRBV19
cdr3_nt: TGTGCCAGCGGACTCCTGGATCAGCCCCAGCATTTT
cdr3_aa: CASGLLDQPQHF

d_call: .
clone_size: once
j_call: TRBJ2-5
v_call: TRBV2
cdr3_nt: TGTGCCAGCAGACAGGGCTTCGAGACCCAGTACTTC
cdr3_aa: CASRQGFETQYF

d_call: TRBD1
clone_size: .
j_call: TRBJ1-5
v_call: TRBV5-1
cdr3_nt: TGCGCCAGCAGCCCCGGACAGGGCAATCAGCCCCAGCATTTT
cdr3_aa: CASSPGQGNQPQHF

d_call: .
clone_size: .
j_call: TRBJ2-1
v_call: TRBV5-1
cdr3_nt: TGCGCCAGCAGCTTGGACCAGGGGTACAATGAGCAGTTCTTC
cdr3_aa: CASSLDQGYNEQFF

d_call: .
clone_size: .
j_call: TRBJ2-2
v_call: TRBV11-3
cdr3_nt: TGTGCCAGCAGCTTAGGGACGGGGGTTTGGGAGACCGGGGAGCTGTTTTTT
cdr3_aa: CASSLGTGVWETGELFF

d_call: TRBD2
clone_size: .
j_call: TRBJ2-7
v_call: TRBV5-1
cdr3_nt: TGCGCCAGCAGCTTGGCAGGCGGGGGGCTAAACTACGAGCAGTACTTC
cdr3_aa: CASSLAGGGLNYEQYF

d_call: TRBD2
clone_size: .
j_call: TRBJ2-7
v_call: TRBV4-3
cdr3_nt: TGCGCCAGCAGCCAAGCGGGGGGAACCTACGAGCAGTACTTC
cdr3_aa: CASSQAGGTYEQYF

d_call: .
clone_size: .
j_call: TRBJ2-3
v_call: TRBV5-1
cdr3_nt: TGCGCCAGCAGCTTGCAGCGGACAGATACGCAGTATTTT
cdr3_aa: CASSLQRTDTQYF

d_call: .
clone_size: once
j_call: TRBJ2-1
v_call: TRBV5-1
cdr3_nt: TGCGCCAGCAGCTTAAACAGGGTTGGTGTGCAGTTCTTC
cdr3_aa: CASSLNRVGVQFF

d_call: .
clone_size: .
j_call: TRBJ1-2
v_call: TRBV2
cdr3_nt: TGTGCCAGCAGTTATACAGGAGTGGGGGCCTATGGCTACACCTTC
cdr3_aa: CASSYTGVGAYGYTF